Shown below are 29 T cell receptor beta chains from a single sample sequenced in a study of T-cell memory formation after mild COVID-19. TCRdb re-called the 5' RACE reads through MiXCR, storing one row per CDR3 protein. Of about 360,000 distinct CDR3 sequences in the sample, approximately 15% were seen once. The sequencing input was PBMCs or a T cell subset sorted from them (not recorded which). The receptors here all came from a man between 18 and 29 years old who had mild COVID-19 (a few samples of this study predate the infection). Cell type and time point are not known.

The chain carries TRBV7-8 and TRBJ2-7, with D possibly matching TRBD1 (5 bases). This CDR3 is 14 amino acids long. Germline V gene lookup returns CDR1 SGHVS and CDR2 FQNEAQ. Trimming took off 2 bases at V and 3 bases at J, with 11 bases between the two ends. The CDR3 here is CASSLRRQYYEQYF. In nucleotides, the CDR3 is TGTGCCAGCAGCTTACGCCGACAGTACTACGAGCAGTACTTC.

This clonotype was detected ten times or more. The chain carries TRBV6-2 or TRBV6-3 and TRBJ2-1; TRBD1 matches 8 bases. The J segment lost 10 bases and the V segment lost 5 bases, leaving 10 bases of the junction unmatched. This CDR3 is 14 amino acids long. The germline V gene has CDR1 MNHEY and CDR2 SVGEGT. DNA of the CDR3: TGTGCCAGCAGTGACGGACAGGGAATGAGGGAGCAGTTCTTC. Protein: CASSDGQGMREQFF.

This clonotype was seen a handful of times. CDR3 sequence reads: CSASRRTGGSNKNIQYF. For the CDR3, the DNA is TGCAGTGCTTCCCGTAGGACAGGGGGCTCAAACAAAAACATTCAGTACTTC. The J gene is TRBJ2-4, the V gene TRBV20-1, with 11 bases fitting TRBD1. CDR1 is DFQATT, CDR2 SNEGSKA, per germline (reference sequence). The CDR3 consists of 17 residues. V lost 5 bases, J lost 3 bases, and 12 bases stayed unmatched.

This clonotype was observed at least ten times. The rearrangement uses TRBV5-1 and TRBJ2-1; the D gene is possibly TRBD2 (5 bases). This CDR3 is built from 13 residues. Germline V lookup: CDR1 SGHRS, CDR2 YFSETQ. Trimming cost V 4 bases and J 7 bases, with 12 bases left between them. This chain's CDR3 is CASSAGLGNEQFF. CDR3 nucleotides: TGCGCCAGCAGCGCCGGACTGGGGAATGAGCAGTTCTTC.

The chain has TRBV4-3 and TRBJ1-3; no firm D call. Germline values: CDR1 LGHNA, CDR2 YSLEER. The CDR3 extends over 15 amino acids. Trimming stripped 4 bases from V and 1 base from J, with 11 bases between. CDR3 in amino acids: CASSPRPGSGNTIYF. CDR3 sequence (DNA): TGCGCCAGCAGCCCCCGCCCGGGATCTGGAAACACCATATATTTT.

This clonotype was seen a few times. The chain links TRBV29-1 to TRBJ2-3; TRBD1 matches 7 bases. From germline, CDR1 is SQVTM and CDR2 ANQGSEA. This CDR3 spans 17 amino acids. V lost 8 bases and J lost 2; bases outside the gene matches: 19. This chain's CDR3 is CSTDRDSVYSFTDTQYF. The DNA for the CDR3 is TGCAGCACGGACCGGGACAGCGTGTACTCATTCACAGATACGCAGTATTTT.

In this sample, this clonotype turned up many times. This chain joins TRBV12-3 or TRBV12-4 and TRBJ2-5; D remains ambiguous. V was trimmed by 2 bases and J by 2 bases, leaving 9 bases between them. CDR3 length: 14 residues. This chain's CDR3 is CASSLPTTQETQYF. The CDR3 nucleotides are TGTGCCAGCAGTTTACCGACAACGCAAGAGACCCAGTACTTC.

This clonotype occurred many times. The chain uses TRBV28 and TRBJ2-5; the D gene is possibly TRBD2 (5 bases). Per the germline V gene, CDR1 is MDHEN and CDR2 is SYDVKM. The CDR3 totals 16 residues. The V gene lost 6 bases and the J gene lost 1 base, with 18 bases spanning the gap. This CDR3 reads CASSFRTRRIQETQYF. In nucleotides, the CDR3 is TGTGCCAGCAGCTTTAGAACCCGGAGGATCCAAGAGACCCAGTACTTC.

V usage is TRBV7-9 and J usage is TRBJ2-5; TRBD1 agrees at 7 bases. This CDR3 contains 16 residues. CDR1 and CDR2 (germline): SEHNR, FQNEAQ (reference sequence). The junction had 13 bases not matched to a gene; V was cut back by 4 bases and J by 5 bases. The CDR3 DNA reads TGTGCCAGCAGCTCTACAGGGGTTTTTTTACCGGAGACCCAGTACTTC. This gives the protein CASSSTGVFLPETQYF.

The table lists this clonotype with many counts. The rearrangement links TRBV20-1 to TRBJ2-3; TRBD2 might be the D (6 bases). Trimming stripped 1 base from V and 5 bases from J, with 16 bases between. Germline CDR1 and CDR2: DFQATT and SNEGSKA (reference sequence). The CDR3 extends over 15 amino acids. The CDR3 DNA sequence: TGCAGTGCTAGAGCCGGGGAAGGGACTGGAGATACGCAGTATTTT. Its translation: CSARAGEGTGDTQYF.

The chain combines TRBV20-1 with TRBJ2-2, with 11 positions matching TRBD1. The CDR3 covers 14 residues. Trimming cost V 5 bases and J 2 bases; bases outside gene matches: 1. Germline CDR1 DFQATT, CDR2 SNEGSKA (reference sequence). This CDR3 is CSARTGGNTGELFF. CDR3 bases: TGCAGTGCTCGGACAGGGGGCAACACCGGGGAGCTGTTTTTT.

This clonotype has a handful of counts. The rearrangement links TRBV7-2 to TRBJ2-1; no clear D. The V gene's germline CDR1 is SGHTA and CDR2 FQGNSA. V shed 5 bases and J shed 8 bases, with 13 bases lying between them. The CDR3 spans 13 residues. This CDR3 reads CASSPYSGDEQFF. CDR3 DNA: TGTGCCAGCAGCCCGTATTCGGGCGATGAGCAGTTCTTC.

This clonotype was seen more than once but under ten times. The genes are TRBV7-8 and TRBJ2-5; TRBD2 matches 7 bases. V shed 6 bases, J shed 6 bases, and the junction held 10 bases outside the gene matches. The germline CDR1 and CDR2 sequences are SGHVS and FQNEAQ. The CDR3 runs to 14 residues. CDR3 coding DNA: TGTGCCAGCAGGCCCCGGGGGGAGATTAAGACCCAGTACTTC. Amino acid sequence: CASRPRGEIKTQYF. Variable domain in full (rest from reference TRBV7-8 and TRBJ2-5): GAGVSQSPRYKVAKRGQDVALRCDPISGHVSLFWYQQALGQGPEFLTYFQNEAQLDKSGLPSDRFFAERPEGSVSTLKIQRTQQEDSAVYLCASRPRGEIKTQYFGPGTRLLVL.

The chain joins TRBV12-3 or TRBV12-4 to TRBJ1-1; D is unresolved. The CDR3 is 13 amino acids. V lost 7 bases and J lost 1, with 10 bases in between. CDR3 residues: CASTLQGNTEAFF. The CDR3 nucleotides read TGTGCCAGCACCTTGCAAGGGAACACTGAAGCTTTCTTT.

The CDR3 sequence is CASSPAGDYGYTF. The CDR3 DNA reads TGTGCCAGCAGTCCCGCAGGGGACTATGGCTACACCTTC. The V call is TRBV7-9, the J call TRBJ1-2; a possible D gene is TRBD1 (6 bases). The V gene lost 6 bases and the J gene lost 3 bases, with 11 bases spanning the gap. In germline, CDR1 is SEHNR, CDR2 FQNEAQ (reference sequence). CDR3 length: 13 residues.

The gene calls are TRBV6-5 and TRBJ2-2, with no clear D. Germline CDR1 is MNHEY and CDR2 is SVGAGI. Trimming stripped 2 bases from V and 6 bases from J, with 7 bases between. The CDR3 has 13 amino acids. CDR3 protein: CASSYVGSGELFF. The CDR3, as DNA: TGTGCCAGCAGTTACGTGGGGTCCGGGGAGCTGTTTTTT.

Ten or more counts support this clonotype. The CDR3 loop reads CASNSGTLHLETQYF. The CDR3 DNA is TGTGCCAGCAACTCCGGGACTCTCCACCTCGAGACCCAGTACTTC. The chain recombines TRBV7-6 with TRBJ2-5; the D gene is possibly TRBD2 (6 bases). V lost 7 bases and J 5 bases, leaving 20 bases between the germline ends. This CDR3 is built from 15 residues. Germline V gives CDR1 SGHVS, CDR2 FNYEAQ.

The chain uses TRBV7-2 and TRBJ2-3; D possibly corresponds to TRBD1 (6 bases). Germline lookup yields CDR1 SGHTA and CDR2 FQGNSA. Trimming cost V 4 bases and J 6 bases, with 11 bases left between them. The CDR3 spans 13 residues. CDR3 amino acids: CASSSTGWDTQYF. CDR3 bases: TGTGCCAGCAGCTCCACAGGGTGGGATACGCAGTATTTT.

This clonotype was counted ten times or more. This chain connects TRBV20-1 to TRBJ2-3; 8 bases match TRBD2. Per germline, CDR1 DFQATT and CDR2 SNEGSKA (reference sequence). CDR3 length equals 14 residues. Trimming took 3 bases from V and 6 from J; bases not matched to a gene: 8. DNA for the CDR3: TGCAGTGCTAGTATACCGGGGGGGCCGGATACGCAGTATTTT. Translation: CSASIPGGPDTQYF.

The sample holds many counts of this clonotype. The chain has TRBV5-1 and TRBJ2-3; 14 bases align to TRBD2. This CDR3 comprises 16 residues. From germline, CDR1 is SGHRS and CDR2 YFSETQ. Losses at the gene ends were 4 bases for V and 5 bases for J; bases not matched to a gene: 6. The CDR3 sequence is CASSKGLAGAKDTQYF. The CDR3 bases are TGCGCCAGCAGCAAGGGACTAGCGGGGGCGAAAGATACGCAGTATTTT.

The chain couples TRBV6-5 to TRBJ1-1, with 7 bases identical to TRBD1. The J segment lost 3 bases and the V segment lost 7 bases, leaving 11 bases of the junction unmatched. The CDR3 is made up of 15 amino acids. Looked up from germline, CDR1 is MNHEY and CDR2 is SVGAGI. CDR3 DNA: TGTGCCAGCACCGAGGGGGCCCTCGGGGACACTGAAGCTTTCTTT. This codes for CASTEGALGDTEAFF.

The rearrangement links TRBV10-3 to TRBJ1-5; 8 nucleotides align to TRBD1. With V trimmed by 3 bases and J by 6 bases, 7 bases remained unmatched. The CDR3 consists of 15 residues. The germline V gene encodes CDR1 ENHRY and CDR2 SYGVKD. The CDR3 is CAISDLTGVGQPQHF. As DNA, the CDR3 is TGTGCCATCAGTGATCTGACAGGGGTGGGTCAGCCCCAGCATTTT.

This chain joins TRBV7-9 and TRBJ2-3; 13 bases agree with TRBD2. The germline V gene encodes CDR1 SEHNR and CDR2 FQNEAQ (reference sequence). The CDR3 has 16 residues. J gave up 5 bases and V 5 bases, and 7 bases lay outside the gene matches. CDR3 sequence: CASSPTSGGAQDTQYF. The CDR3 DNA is TGTGCCAGCAGCCCCACTAGCGGGGGGGCCCAAGATACGCAGTATTTT.

The CDR3 nucleotides are TGTGCCATCAGTGAGTCCCGGACAGGAACCAATGAGCAGTTCTTC. Translated, it gives CAISESRTGTNEQFF. The V gene is TRBV10-3, the J gene TRBJ2-1; 7 bases are shared with TRBD1. CDR3 length: 15 amino acids. The germline V gene has CDR1 ENHRY and CDR2 SYGVKD. Trimming cost V 0 bases and J 6 bases; bases outside gene matches: 5.

CDR3 nucleotide sequence: TGTGCCAGCAGCTCGGACAGGGACTACAATGAGCAGTTCTTC. This sequence encodes CASSSDRDYNEQFF. The V and J genes are TRBV6-2 or TRBV6-3 and TRBJ2-1, with 8 bases that match TRBD1. V was clipped by 6 bases and J by 3 bases; unmatched bases: 4. The CDR3 sequence is 14 residues long. The germline CDR1 and CDR2 sequences are MNHEY and SVGEGT.

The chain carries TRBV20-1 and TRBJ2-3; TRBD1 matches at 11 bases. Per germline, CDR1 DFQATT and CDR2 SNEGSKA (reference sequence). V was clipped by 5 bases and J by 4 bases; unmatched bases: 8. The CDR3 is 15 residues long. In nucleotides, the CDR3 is TGCAGTGCTTACCGGACAGGGGGCTCCCCAGATACGCAGTATTTT. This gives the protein CSAYRTGGSPDTQYF.

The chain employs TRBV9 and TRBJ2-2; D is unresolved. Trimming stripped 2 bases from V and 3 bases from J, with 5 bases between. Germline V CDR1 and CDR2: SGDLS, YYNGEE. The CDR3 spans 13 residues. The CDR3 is CASSVLYTGELFF. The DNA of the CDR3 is TGTGCCAGCAGCGTTCTTTACACCGGGGAGCTGTTTTTT. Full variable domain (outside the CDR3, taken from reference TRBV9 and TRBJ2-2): DSGVTQTPKHLITATGQRVTLRCSPRSGDLSVYWYQQSLDQGLQFLIQYYNGEERAKGNILERFSAQQFPDLHSELNLSSLELGDSALYFCASSVLYTGELFFGEGSRLTVL.

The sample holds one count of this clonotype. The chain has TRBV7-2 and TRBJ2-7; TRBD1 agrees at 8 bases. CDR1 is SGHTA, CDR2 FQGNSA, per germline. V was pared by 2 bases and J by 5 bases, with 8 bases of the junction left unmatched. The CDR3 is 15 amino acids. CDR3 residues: CASSLPGQGPNEQYF. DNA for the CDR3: TGTGCCAGCAGCTTACCTGGACAGGGCCCTAACGAGCAGTACTTC.

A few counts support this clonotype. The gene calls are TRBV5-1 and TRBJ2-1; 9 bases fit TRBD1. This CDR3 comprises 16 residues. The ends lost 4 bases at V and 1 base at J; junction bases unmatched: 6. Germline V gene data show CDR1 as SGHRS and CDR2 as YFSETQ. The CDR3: CASSPTGTGSYNEQFF. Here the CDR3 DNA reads TGCGCCAGCAGCCCGACTGGGACAGGGTCCTACAATGAGCAGTTCTTC.